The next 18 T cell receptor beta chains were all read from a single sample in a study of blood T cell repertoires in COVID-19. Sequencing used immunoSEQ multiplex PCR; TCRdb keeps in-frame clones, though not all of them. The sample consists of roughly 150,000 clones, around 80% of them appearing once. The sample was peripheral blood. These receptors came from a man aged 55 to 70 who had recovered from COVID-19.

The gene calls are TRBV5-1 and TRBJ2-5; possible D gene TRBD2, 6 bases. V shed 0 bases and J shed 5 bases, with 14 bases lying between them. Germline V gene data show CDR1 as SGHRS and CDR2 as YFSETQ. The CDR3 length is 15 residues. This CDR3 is CASSLADTGGETQYF. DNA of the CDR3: TGCGCCAGCAGCTTGGCCGATACAGGAGGGGAGACCCAGTACTTC.

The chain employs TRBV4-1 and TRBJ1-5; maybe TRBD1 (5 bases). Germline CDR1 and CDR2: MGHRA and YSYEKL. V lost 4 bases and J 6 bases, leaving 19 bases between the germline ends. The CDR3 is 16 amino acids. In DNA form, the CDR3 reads TGCGCCAGCAGCCGATCCCAGGTTGGGGGGGGTCAGCCCCAGCATTTT. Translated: CASSRSQVGGGQPQHF.

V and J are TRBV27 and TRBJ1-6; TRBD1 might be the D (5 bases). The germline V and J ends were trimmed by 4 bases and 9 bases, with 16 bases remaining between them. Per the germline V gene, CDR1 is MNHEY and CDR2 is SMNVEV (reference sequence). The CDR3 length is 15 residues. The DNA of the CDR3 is TGTGCCAGCAGTTACAAGGCCGGGGGGGGTTCACCCCTCCACTTT. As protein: CASSYKAGGGSPLHF.

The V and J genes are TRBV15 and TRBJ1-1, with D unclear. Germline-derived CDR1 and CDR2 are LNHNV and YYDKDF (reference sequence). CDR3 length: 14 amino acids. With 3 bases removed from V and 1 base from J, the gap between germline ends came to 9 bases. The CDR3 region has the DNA TGTGCCACCAGCAGGGGCCGGGGGAACACTGAAGCTTTCTTT. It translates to CATSRGRGNTEAFF. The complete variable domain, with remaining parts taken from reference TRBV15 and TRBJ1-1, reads DAMVIQNPRYQVTQFGKPVTLSCSQTLNHNVMYWYQQKSSQAPKLLFHYYDKDFNNEADTPDNFQSRRPNTSFCFLDIRSPGLGDTAMYLCATSRGRGNTEAFFGQGTRLTVV.

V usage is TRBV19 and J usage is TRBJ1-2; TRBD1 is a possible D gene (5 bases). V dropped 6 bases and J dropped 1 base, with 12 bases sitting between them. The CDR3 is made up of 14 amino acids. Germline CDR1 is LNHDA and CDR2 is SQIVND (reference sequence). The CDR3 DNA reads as TGTGCCAGTAGCCGCAGGGAATATAACTATGGCTACACCTTC. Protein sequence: CASSRREYNYGYTF.

The DNA for the CDR3 is TGTGCCACCAGCAGAGATCGAGCCCGCACAGATACGCAGTATTTT. Its translation is CATSRDRARTDTQYF. The chain combines TRBV15 with TRBJ2-3; D call uncertain. Germline lookup yields CDR1 LNHNV and CDR2 YYDKDF (reference sequence). The CDR3 loop spans 15 amino acids. V dropped 0 bases and J dropped 1 base, with 8 bases sitting between them.

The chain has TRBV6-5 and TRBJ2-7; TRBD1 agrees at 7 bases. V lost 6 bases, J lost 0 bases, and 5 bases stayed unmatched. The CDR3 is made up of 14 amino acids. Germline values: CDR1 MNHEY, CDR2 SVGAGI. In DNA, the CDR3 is TGTGCCAGCAGCCGGGACAGACGCTCCTACGAGCAGTACTTC. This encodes CASSRDRRSYEQYF.

CDR3 DNA: TGTGCCTCATTGAAAGGACAGCGAAGGGAGACCCAGTACTTC. This codes for CASLKGQRRETQYF. The chain recombines TRBV2 with TRBJ2-5; maybe TRBD1 (6 bases). V was cut by 11 bases and J by 5 bases, with 21 bases left in between. Looked up from germline, CDR1 is SNHLY and CDR2 is FYNNEI. The CDR3 totals 14 residues.

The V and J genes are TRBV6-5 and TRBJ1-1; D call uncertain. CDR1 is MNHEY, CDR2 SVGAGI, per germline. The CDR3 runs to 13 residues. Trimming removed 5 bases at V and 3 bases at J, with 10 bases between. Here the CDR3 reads CASSQPRDTEAFF. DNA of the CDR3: TGTGCCAGCAGTCAACCGCGGGACACTGAAGCTTTCTTT.

In DNA, the CDR3 is TGTGCCAGCAGCAACCTAGGGGATGAGCAGTTCTTC. Translated, it gives CASSNLGDEQFF. The chain employs TRBV6-2 or TRBV6-3 and TRBJ2-1, with D perhaps matching TRBD1 (5 bases). This CDR3 spans 12 amino acids. V gave up 6 bases and J gave up 8 bases, with 11 bases separating them. CDR1 is MNHEY, CDR2 SVGEGT, per germline.

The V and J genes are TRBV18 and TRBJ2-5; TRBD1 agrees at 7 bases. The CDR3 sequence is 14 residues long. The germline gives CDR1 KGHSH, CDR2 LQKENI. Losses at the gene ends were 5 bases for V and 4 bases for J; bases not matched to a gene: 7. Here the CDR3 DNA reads TGTGCCAGCTCAGCAACCGGGACAGTAGAGACCCAGTACTTC. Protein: CASSATGTVETQYF.

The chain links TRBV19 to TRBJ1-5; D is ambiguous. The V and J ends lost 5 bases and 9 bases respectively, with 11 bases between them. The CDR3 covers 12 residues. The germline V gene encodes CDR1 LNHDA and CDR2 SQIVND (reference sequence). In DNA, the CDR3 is TGTGCCAGTAGTCTGAGATCAGGGCCCCAGCATTTT. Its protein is CASSLRSGPQHF.

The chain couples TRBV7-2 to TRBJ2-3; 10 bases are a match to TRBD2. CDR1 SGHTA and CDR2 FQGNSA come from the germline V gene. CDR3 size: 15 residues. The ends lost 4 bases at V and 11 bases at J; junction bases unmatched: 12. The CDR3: CASSYTSGVVWGQYF. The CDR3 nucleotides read TGTGCCAGCAGCTATACTAGCGGGGTCGTATGGGGGCAGTATTTT.

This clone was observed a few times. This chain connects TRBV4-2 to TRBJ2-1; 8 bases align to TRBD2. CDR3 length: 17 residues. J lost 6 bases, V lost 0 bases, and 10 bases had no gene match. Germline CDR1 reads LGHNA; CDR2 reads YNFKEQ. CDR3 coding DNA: TGTGCCAGCAGCCAAGATTGGTCGGGGGGGGACCGCAATGAGCAGTTCTTC. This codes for CASSQDWSGGDRNEQFF.

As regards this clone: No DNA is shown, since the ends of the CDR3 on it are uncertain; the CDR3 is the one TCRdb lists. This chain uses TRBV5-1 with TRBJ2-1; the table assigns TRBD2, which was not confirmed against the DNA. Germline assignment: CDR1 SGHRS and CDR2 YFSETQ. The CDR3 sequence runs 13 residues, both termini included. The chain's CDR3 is CASSLVASGSLVF.

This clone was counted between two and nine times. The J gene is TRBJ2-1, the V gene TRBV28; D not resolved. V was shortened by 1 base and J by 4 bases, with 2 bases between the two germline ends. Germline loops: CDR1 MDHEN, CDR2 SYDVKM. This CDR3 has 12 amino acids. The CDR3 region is CASSLSYNEQFF. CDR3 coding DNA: TGTGCCAGCAGTTTATCTTACAATGAGCAGTTCTTC.

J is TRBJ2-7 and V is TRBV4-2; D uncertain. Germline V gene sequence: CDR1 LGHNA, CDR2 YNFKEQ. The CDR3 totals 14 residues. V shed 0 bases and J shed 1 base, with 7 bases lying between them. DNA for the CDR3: TGTGCCAGCAGCCAAGAGCAGAATTCCTACGAGCAGTACTTC. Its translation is CASSQEQNSYEQYF.

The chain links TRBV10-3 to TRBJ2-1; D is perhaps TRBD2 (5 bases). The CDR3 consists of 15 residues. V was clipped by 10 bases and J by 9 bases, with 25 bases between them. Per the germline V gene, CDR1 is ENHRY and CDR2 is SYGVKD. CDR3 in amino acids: CATYSPRLTRSEQFF. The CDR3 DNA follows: TGTGCCACCTACTCGCCGCGACTAACACGTAGTGAGCAGTTCTTC.